This T cell receptor (beta chain) was captured by sequencing in a study of OX40 agonist ivuxolimab in advanced cancers. Comment on this clone: The antigen is not known.

Study findings and constraints: Relative to CD4+ cells, CD8+ T cells on average had more expanded clones.

Assay used: immunoSEQ multiplex PCR; TCRdb lists only in-frame clones, some missing. The sample consists of tens of thousands of clones, 80% of them appearing once. This CDR3 is 14 amino acids long. Trimming took off 1 base at V and 11 bases at J, with 16 bases between the two ends. Germline V gives CDR1 LGHNT, CDR2 FRNRAP. This TCR derives from an adult with an advanced solid tumor such as melanoma, head and neck, liver or kidney cancer. The rearrangement links TRBV12-5 to TRBJ2-3; D possibly corresponds to TRBD2 (6 bases). The sample consisted of CD4+ or CD8+ T cells sorted from blood, taken in a trial of the OX40 agonist ivuxolimab. CDR3 sequence reads: CASGLGDSGYRQYF. The CDR3 DNA follows: TGTGCTAGTGGTTTGGGGGATAGCGGTTATAGGCAGTATTTT.